A single sample is the source of the 24 T cell receptor beta chains below, sequenced in a study of shared clonotypes between healthy human individuals. The data were produced by immunoSEQ multiplex PCR, yet TCRdb's version contains in-frame clones alone and is incomplete. The table has over 1.4 million clones, around 97% seen once. Sequencing was performed on naive CD4+ T cells sorted from blood. Subset reported: CD45RA+ positively selected. These receptors came from a man between 25 and 39 years old in good health.

The genes are TRBV6-6 and TRBJ1-1, with D unresolved. CDR1 is MNHNY and CDR2 is SVGAGI in the germline V gene (reference sequence). This CDR3 has 15 residues. V dropped 2 bases and J dropped 1 base, with 11 bases sitting between them. The CDR3 sequence: CASSYRSKGNTEAFF. The CDR3, as DNA: TGTGCCAGCAGTTACCGGAGCAAGGGGAACACTGAAGCTTTCTTT.

V gene TRBV9 combines with J gene TRBJ2-1, with D perhaps given as TRBD1 or TRBD2 (5 bases each). Germline V gene sequence: CDR1 SGDLS, CDR2 YYNGEE. The V end lost 4 bases, the J end lost 5 bases, and 22 bases lay between the germline ends. The CDR3 runs to 17 residues. This CDR3 reads CASSPRIRDRNHNEQFF. The CDR3 coding sequence is TGTGCCAGCAGCCCACGCATCCGGGACCGGAATCACAATGAGCAGTTCTTC.

V and J are TRBV29-1 and TRBJ2-3; no reliable D call. V was clipped by 7 bases and J by 1 base, with 9 bases between them. This CDR3 has 12 amino acids. Germline loops: CDR1 SQVTM, CDR2 ANQGSEA. The CDR3 protein is CSGRSGTDTQYF. CDR3 sequence (DNA): TGCAGCGGTAGGAGCGGCACAGATACGCAGTATTTT.

J is TRBJ2-7 and V is TRBV2, with a tentative D call TRBD1 (5 bases). In germline, CDR1 is SNHLY, CDR2 FYNNEI. The CDR3 runs to 14 residues. V was pared by 5 bases and J by 0 bases, with 11 bases between. CDR3 sequence: CASSPQASSYEQYF. CDR3 sequence (DNA): TGTGCCAGCAGTCCACAGGCGAGCTCCTACGAGCAGTACTTC.

The chain has TRBV13 and TRBJ1-3, with 9 positions matching TRBD1. Trimming at V came to 4 bases and at J to 4 bases, leaving 11 bases not matched to a gene. The CDR3 runs 17 residues. Per the germline V gene, CDR1 is PRHDT and CDR2 is FYEKMQ (reference sequence). The CDR3, as DNA: TGTGCCAGCAGCTATCCGGGACAGGGCAAAAGAGGAAACACCATATATTTT. It codes for CASSYPGQGKRGNTIYF.

This rearrangement joins TRBV29-1 to TRBJ2-1; D is possibly TRBD2 (6 bases). The CDR3 runs 14 residues. The germline CDR1 and CDR2 sequences are SQVTM and ANQGSEA. Trimming pared 5 bases from V and 5 bases from J, leaving 16 bases between. DNA of the CDR3: TGCAGCGTTCATGCACGGCTAGCGAACAATGAGCAGTTCTTC. Amino acids: CSVHARLANNEQFF.

Of note for this clone: The same CDR3 is also encoded by other DNA sequences in this sample. The CDR3, as DNA: TGTGCCAGCTCACCACTTCCTGGGAACACTGAAGCTTTCTTT. It specifies CASSPLPGNTEAFF. This sequence joins TRBV18 and TRBJ1-1; D unresolved. With 1 base removed from V and 1 base from J, the gap between germline ends came to 7 bases. Germline loops: CDR1 KGHSH, CDR2 LQKENI. This CDR3 is 14 amino acids long.

This chain links TRBV18 with TRBJ2-2; 7 bases match TRBD2. Trimming took 2 bases from V and 2 from J; bases not matched to a gene: 2. Germline CDR1 KGHSH, CDR2 LQKENI. The CDR3 length is 15 residues. In DNA form, the CDR3 reads TGTGCCAGCTCACCAGCTAGCGGAAACACCGGGGAGCTGTTTTTT. This gives the protein CASSPASGNTGELFF.

The CDR3 is CASFRGSDTQYF. The CDR3 nucleotides read TGTGCCAGCTTCCGGGGCTCAGATACGCAGTATTTT. The chain couples TRBV7-2 to TRBJ2-3; D may correspond to TRBD1 or TRBD2 (5 bases each). CDR3 size: 12 residues. In germline, CDR1 is SGHTA, CDR2 FQGNSA. V lost 8 bases to trimming and J lost 4 bases, with 10 bases between them.

The J gene is TRBJ2-7, the V gene TRBV29-1, with D unclear. The CDR3 extends over 13 amino acids. The V end was cut by 7 bases, the J end by 0 bases, with 13 bases between. Germline V gives CDR1 SQVTM, CDR2 ANQGSEA. The CDR3 sequence is CSAVGPSSYEQYF. CDR3 nucleotide sequence: TGCAGCGCTGTAGGGCCGAGCTCCTACGAGCAGTACTTC.

The chain couples TRBV5-4 to TRBJ2-7; 8 nucleotides line up with TRBD1. Germline V gene sequence: CDR1 SGHNT, CDR2 YYREEE (reference sequence). The CDR3 has 14 amino acids. The trim removed 0 bases at V and 7 bases at J, leaving 6 bases unmatched. The CDR3 sequence is CASSLDQGAGEQYF. DNA of the CDR3: TGTGCCAGCAGCTTGGACCAGGGGGCGGGAGAGCAGTACTTC.

This chain uses TRBV5-4 with TRBJ2-1, with TRBD1 matching 7 bases. This CDR3 spans 16 amino acids. Germline V gene lookup returns CDR1 SGHNT and CDR2 YYREEE (reference sequence). V lost 0 bases, J lost 6 bases, and 9 bases stayed unmatched. CDR3 residues: CASSLGRDRLSNEQFF. The CDR3 coding sequence is TGTGCCAGCAGCTTGGGCCGGGACAGACTTAGCAATGAGCAGTTCTTC.

V is TRBV4-1 and J is TRBJ2-3, with 14 bases matching TRBD2. The V gene's germline CDR1 is MGHRA and CDR2 YSYEKL. The junction had 11 bases not matched to a gene; V was cut back by 3 bases and J by 6 bases. The CDR3 extends over 18 amino acids. This CDR3 is CASSQRTMTSGRADTQYF. DNA for the CDR3: TGCGCCAGCAGCCAGAGAACGATGACTAGCGGGAGGGCTGATACGCAGTATTTT.

This clone was seen only once. The chain joins TRBV18 to TRBJ2-2, with 8 bases fitting TRBD1. V shed 4 bases, J shed 4 bases, and the junction held 2 bases outside the gene matches. Germline CDR1 KGHSH, CDR2 LQKENI. CDR3 length: 14 amino acids. CDR3 sequence (DNA): TGTGCCAGCTCACGGGACAGGAGCACCGGGGAGCTGTTTTTT. The encoded protein is CASSRDRSTGELFF. Supplemented by reference TRBV18 and TRBJ2-2, the full variable domain reads NAGVMQNPRHLVRRRGQEARLRCSPMKGHSHVYWYRQLPEEGLKFMVYLQKENIIDESGMPKERFSAEFPKEGPSILRIQQVVRGDSAAYFCASSRDRSTGELFFGEGSRLTVL.

The V and J genes are TRBV9 and TRBJ2-2, with a tentative D call TRBD2 (5 bases). Germline-derived CDR1 and CDR2 are SGDLS and YYNGEE. V dropped 0 bases and J dropped 3 bases, with 15 bases sitting between them. The CDR3 extends over 17 amino acids. CDR3 amino acids: CASSVVSERTYTGELFF. CDR3 coding DNA: TGTGCCAGCAGCGTAGTTTCGGAGCGGACCTACACCGGGGAGCTGTTTTTT.

This clone was observed a single time. J is TRBJ2-1 and V is TRBV7-8; a possible D gene is TRBD2 (6 bases). Germline values: CDR1 SGHVS, CDR2 FQNEAQ. The CDR3 has 13 residues. V gave up 2 bases and J gave up 14 bases, with 16 bases separating them. The CDR3 nucleotides read TGTGCCAGCAGCTTACTCCGGGGGATCGATAAGTTCTTC. It codes for CASSLLRGIDKFF.

This clone was found once. The chain is built from TRBV11-3 and TRBJ2-5, with D perhaps TRBD2 (5 bases). From germline, CDR1 is SGHNT and CDR2 YENEEA. The CDR3 is made up of 13 amino acids. V lost 4 bases, J lost 7 bases, and 13 bases lay in between. The CDR3 protein is CASSSNTGVTQYF. The CDR3, as DNA: TGTGCCAGCAGCTCAAACACCGGGGTGACCCAGTACTTC.

The chain uses TRBV29-1 and TRBJ1-4; 8 positions agree with TRBD1. Germline V gives CDR1 SQVTM, CDR2 ANQGSEA. V gave up 7 bases and J gave up 5 bases; unmatched junction bases: 6. The length of the CDR3 is 13 residues. For the CDR3, the DNA is TGCAGCGCAGAGGACAGGGTGAATGAAAAACTGTTTTTT. Protein sequence: CSAEDRVNEKLFF.

The J gene is TRBJ1-4, the V gene TRBV7-2; tentatively, D is TRBD1 (6 bases). Germline CDR1 reads SGHTA; CDR2 reads FQGNSA. The CDR3 spans 15 residues. V lost 1 base and J 7 bases, leaving 13 bases between the germline ends. In nucleotides, the CDR3 is TGTGCCAGCAGCTTAGAGCCCGGACAGTTTGAAAAACTGTTTTTT. As protein: CASSLEPGQFEKLFF.

The gene calls are TRBV19 and TRBJ2-1; 11 bases match TRBD1. Germline CDR1 and CDR2: LNHDA and SQIVND (reference sequence). This CDR3 comprises 14 residues. V shed 5 bases and J 7 bases; nucleotides not matched to a gene: 4. The CDR3 region is CASSRWDRGNEQFF. The CDR3 bases are TGTGCCAGTAGTCGCTGGGACAGGGGGAATGAGCAGTTCTTC. The complete variable domain, with remaining parts taken from reference TRBV19 and TRBJ2-1, reads DGGITQSPKYLFRKEGQNVTLSCEQNLNHDAMYWYRQDPGQGLRLIYYSQIVNDFQKGDIAEGYSVSREKKESFPLTVTSAQKNPTAFYLCASSRWDRGNEQFFGPGTRLTVL.

The chain carries TRBV10-2 and TRBJ2-2, with D perhaps TRBD1 (5 bases). Germline V gives CDR1 WSHSY, CDR2 SAAADI. CDR3 length: 15 residues. V shed 3 bases and J shed 1 base, with 9 bases lying between them. CDR3 bases: TGCGCCAGCAGTGACCCAGGACAGAACACCGGGGAGCTGTTTTTT. This sequence encodes CASSDPGQNTGELFF.

This chain joins TRBV29-1 and TRBJ2-1; D uncertain. The CDR3 has 13 amino acids. Germline loops: CDR1 SQVTM, CDR2 ANQGSEA. The V end was cut by 4 bases, the J end by 0 bases, with 7 bases between. CDR3 coding DNA: TGCAGCGTTGGTTTCGGCTCCTACAATGAGCAGTTCTTC. Protein: CSVGFGSYNEQFF.

This chain links TRBV4-1 with TRBJ1-1; 9 bases align to TRBD1. This CDR3 spans 15 amino acids. Germline CDR1 MGHRA, CDR2 YSYEKL. With V trimmed by 4 bases and J by 7 bases, 10 bases remained unmatched. CDR3: CASSRTGTGNREAFF. The CDR3, as DNA: TGCGCCAGCAGCCGGACCGGGACAGGGAATCGTGAAGCTTTCTTT.

V gene TRBV5-1 combines with J gene TRBJ2-7; the D is unclear. V was clipped by 6 bases and J by 3 bases, with 1 base between them. Germline-derived CDR1 and CDR2 are SGHRS and YFSETQ. The CDR3 consists of 9 residues. CDR3 loop: CASNYEQYF. The DNA of the CDR3 is TGCGCCAGCAACTACGAGCAGTACTTC.